This T cell receptor beta chain was observed in a study of human T cells and chemical hapten exposure. Study as a whole: Doses of diphenylcyclopropenone went to the patients' scalps weekly throughout the roughly 22-week study.

Findings and caveats of the study: No shift was seen in TCRs above 1 in 1000 frequency with DPC sensitization.

Time point denoted: patch test 3, about 24 weeks after DPC sensitization. Documented treatment: therapeutic diphenylcyclopropenone sensitization with weekly scalp DPC. TCRdb re-called the RACE reads with MiXCR, one entry per CDR3 protein. The repertoire includes 82,000 or so distinct CDR3 sequences, roughly 13% of them detected once, and approximately 5% sits in the top ten. On this clonotype itself: The target antigen is unknown.

The source of this sequence is a woman aged 50 to 60 with alopecia areata. Some clones in this sample may be carry-over from other donors' samples. Sequencing was performed on whole blood, taken in connection with sensitization to the hapten diphenylcyclopropenone (DPC).

The CDR3 protein is CSARTAGETLAKNIQYF. The CDR3 DNA reads TGCAGTGCTAGAACCGCGGGGGAGACTCTAGCCAAAAACATTCAGTACTTC. The V and J genes are TRBV20-1 and TRBJ2-4, with TRBD2 matching over 7 bases. The V segment lost 2 bases and the J segment 0 bases; nucleotides outside the gene matches: 10. Looked up from germline, CDR1 is DFQATT and CDR2 is SNEGSKA (reference sequence). This CDR3 spans 17 amino acids.